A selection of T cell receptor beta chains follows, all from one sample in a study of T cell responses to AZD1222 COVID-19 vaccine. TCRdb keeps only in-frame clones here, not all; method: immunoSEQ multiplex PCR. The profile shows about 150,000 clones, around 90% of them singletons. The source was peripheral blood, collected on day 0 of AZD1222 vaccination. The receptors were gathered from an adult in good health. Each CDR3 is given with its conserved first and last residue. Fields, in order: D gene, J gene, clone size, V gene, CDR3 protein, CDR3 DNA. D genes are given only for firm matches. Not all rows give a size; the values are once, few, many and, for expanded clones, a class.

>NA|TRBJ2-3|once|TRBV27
CASGPWVGFSDTQYF
TGTGCCAGCGGTCCATGGGTTGGTTTTTCAGATACGCAGTATTTT
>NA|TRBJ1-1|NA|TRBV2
CASSGASTGAFF
TGTGCCAGCAGTGGAGCCTCGACGGGGGCTTTCTTT
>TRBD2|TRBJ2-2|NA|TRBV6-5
CASSGTRATGELFF
TGTGCCAGCAGCGGGACTAGAGCTACCGGGGAGCTGTTTTTT
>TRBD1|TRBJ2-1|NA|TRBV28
CASSLKSGGGNRLSYNEQFF
TGTGCCAGCAGTTTGAAATCAGGGGGTGGCAATCGCCTCTCCTACAATGAGCAGTTCTTC
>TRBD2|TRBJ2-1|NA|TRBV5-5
CASSNNPSGSYNEQFF
TGTGCCAGCAGCAACAACCCTAGCGGGAGTTACAATGAGCAGTTCTTC
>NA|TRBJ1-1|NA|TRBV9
CASSTGEGDPEAFF
TGTGCCAGCAGTACGGGAGAGGGTGACCCTGAAGCTTTCTTT
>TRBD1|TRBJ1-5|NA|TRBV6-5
CASSYRDRGQPQHF
TGTGCCAGCAGTTACCGGGACAGGGGTCAGCCCCAGCATTTT
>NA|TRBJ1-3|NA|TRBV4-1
CASSQDMGQRVRVSGNTIYF
TGCGCCAGCAGCCAAGACATGGGTCAAAGGGTCAGAGTCTCTGGAAACACCATATATTTT
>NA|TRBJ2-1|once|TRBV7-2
CASSLTSIEQFF
TGTGCCAGCAGCCTGACTAGTATTGAGCAGTTCTTC
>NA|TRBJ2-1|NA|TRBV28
CASSPDGGRVDEQFF
TGTGCCAGCAGCCCCGACGGGGGTCGGGTCGATGAGCAGTTCTTC
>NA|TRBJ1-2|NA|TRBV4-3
CASSHRGYYGYTF
TGCGCCAGCAGCCATCGCGGTTACTATGGCTACACCTTC
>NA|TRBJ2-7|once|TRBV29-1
CSVEEGSEQYF
TGCAGCGTTGAAGAAGGGTCCGAGCAGTACTTC
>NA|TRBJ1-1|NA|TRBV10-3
CAISDRGGDTEAFF
TGTGCCATCAGTGACCGGGGGGGGGACACTGAAGCTTTCTTT